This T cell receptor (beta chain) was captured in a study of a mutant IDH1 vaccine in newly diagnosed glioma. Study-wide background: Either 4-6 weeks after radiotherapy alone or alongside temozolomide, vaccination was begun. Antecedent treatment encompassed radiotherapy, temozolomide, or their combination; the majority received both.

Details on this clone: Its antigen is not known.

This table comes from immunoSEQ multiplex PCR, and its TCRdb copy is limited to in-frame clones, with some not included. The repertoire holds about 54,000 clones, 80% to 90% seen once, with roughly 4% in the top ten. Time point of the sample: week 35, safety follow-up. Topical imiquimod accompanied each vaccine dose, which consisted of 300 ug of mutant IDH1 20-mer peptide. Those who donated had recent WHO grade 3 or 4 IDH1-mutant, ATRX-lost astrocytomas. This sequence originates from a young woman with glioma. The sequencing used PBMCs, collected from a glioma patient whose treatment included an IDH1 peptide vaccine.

The CDR3 coding sequence is TGTGCCAGACTCCTCGGATCGCCCCAGTACTTC. Its protein product is CARLLGSPQYF. The J gene is TRBJ2-5, the V gene TRBV21-1. TRBV21-1 is a recognized pseudogene. The CDR3 runs 11 residues.